The rows below give T cell receptor beta chains drawn from one sample of a study of T-cell reconstitution after alpha-beta-depleted transplantation in children. From the PCR reads, TCRdb called clonotypes with MiXCR, one entry per CDR3 protein. The table has 350,000 to 450,000 distinct CDR3 sequences, about 20% seen once. Here the sequenced sample was PBMCs from the stem cell graft donor, taken from the stem cell graft. The receptors were sampled from a human donor who donated a stem cell graft to a child with acute myeloid leukemia. The CDR3 runs from the conserved cysteine through the conserved F or W. A D gene is named only where the DNA matches it firmly. Clone size is stated in some rows and not others, as once, few, many or a class when expanded.

CDR3aa | d_gene | abundance | j_gene | v_gene
CATSQDFRSPYNEQFF | . | few | TRBJ2-1 | TRBV15
CATSDPTGAQETQYF | TRBD1 | . | TRBJ2-5 | TRBV24-1
CSVTGGLYSYNEQFF | . | many | TRBJ2-1 | TRBV29-1
CSASSGRGYNEQFF | . | many | TRBJ2-1 | TRBV20-1
CSAMVRSGELFF | . | few | TRBJ2-2 | TRBV20-1
CAISDSGRGSGANVLTF | . | few | TRBJ2-6 | TRBV10-3
CASSKNGNTIYF | . | . | TRBJ1-3 | TRBV12-3/TRBV12-4
CASSWTGSPGNTIYF | TRBD1 | . | TRBJ1-3 | TRBV27
CATSTYQETQYF | . | . | TRBJ2-5 | TRBV15
CASSLSRRTDTQYF | . | . | TRBJ2-3 | TRBV11-2
CASRASGSDWETQYF | TRBD2 | . | TRBJ2-5 | TRBV25-1
CASSQEREGTYEQYF | TRBD2 | . | TRBJ2-7 | TRBV4-2
CASSYVRQNQPQHF | . | few | TRBJ1-5 | TRBV6-2/TRBV6-3
CASSGDIIYEQYF | . | . | TRBJ2-7 | TRBV12-3/TRBV12-4
CASSPRAGGPSEQYF | TRBD2 | . | TRBJ2-7 | TRBV12-3/TRBV12-4
CSVGGGTVAYEQYF | . | few | TRBJ2-7 | TRBV29-1
CASRDPPGEQYF | . | . | TRBJ2-7 | TRBV5-1
CASSLRGRYEQYF | . | many | TRBJ2-7 | TRBV12-3/TRBV12-4
CSGGSNTGELFF | . | many | TRBJ2-2 | TRBV20-1
CSAWDRATGEQFF | TRBD1 | . | TRBJ2-1 | TRBV20-1
CASSRETGFRPYNEQFF | . | . | TRBJ2-1 | TRBV4-2
CASSFVGSGSTEAFF | . | few | TRBJ1-1 | TRBV27
CASSRDFSEAFF | . | many | TRBJ1-1 | TRBV7-9
CASSPTGVSYNEQFF | . | . | TRBJ2-1 | TRBV12-3/TRBV12-4
CASSLSPGTGEQYF | TRBD1 | few | TRBJ2-7 | TRBV7-2
CASDHGGQGMEQPQHF | TRBD1 | few | TRBJ1-5 | TRBV12-3/TRBV12-4
CASSPRDYQPYEQYF | . | . | TRBJ2-7 | TRBV21-1
CASSTPGHTYQETQYF | . | . | TRBJ2-5 | TRBV5-5
CASSLLNTRQGNTIYF | . | many | TRBJ1-3 | TRBV4-3
CASSLAGKISGTGNRDTQYF | TRBD1 | . | TRBJ2-3 | TRBV5-1
CASSPQGRFSTDTQYF | . | . | TRBJ2-3 | TRBV5-4
CASRAGNTIYF | . | . | TRBJ1-3 | TRBV12-3/TRBV12-4
CSARDGGHSETQYF | . | many | TRBJ2-5 | TRBV20-1
CASSPGLANEQFF | . | many | TRBJ2-1 | TRBV12-3/TRBV12-4
CSVDGSEWRTEAFF | . | . | TRBJ1-1 | TRBV29-1
CASSSRGTEQYF | . | many | TRBJ2-7 | TRBV7-9
CATRGTSGSSDTQYF | TRBD2 | . | TRBJ2-3 | TRBV24-1
CASSYLGLESGELFF | TRBD2 | . | TRBJ2-2 | TRBV5-1
CASSQAPYDEQYF | . | few | TRBJ2-7 | TRBV4-1
CASSFRQGVGEQYF | TRBD1 | . | TRBJ2-7 | TRBV27
CASREDPPDEQYF | . | . | TRBJ2-7 | TRBV2
CASSQETSLAYEQYF | . | . | TRBJ2-7 | TRBV5-5
CASSSLGGRSEQFF | TRBD2 | . | TRBJ2-1 | TRBV6-5
CASSQVMVNNEQFF | . | few | TRBJ2-1 | TRBV4-1
CSAPFARGNNEQFF | TRBD2 | many | TRBJ2-1 | TRBV20-1
CASSLEAKGTDTQYF | . | . | TRBJ2-3 | TRBV5-1
CASSLFGGVGEQFF | . | . | TRBJ2-1 | TRBV12-3/TRBV12-4
CASSERQGGPNEQFF | . | once | TRBJ2-1 | TRBV25-1
CSARTGLNQPQHF | TRBD1 | many | TRBJ1-5 | TRBV20-1
CASSPRGGSGYEQFF | . | . | TRBJ2-1 | TRBV18
CASSRDTGNTEAFF | . | . | TRBJ1-1 | TRBV5-1
CASSRRGAGETQYF | TRBD2 | . | TRBJ2-5 | TRBV12-3/TRBV12-4
CASSVTGTGSEQYF | TRBD1 | many | TRBJ2-7 | TRBV6-1
CASSGTSGHNEQFF | TRBD2 | many | TRBJ2-1 | TRBV6-1